Each of the 19 T cell receptor beta chains below was sequenced from the same sample in a study of blood T cell repertoires in COVID-19. Profiled with immunoSEQ multiplex PCR; TCRdb holds only in-frame clones, not every one. The sample has 300,000 to 350,000 clones, about nine tenths seen once. Sequenced input: peripheral blood. Every receptor here comes from a man aged 30 to 39 with COVID-19, enrolled during active disease.

J is TRBJ2-7 and V is TRBV5-6, with a possible D match to TRBD2 (7 bases). Germline CDR1 is SGHDT and CDR2 is YYEEEE. V lost 4 bases to trimming and J lost 2 bases, with 16 bases between them. This CDR3 has 15 residues. This CDR3 is CASSRGAGAAYEQYF. The CDR3 coding sequence is TGTGCCAGCAGCCGGGGGGCAGGGGCGGCCTACGAGCAGTACTTC.

The CDR3 here is CASRTGISSNSPLHF. CDR3 coding DNA: TGTGCCAGCAGGACAGGGATTAGTAGTAATTCACCCCTCCACTTT. V and J are TRBV6-1 and TRBJ1-6; 7 bases are a match to TRBD1. V dropped 6 bases and J dropped 6; count of bases not matched to a gene: 8. This CDR3 region has 15 residues. The V gene's germline CDR1 is MNHNS and CDR2 SASEGT.

The CDR3 loop reads CASSSLEYEQYF. CDR3 nucleotide sequence: TGTGCCAGCAGCTCTCTAGAATACGAGCAGTACTTC. The chain uses TRBV7-2 and TRBJ2-7, with D hard to call. V gave up 4 bases and J gave up 4 bases, with 8 bases separating them. The V gene's germline CDR1 is SGHTA and CDR2 FQGNSA. CDR3 length: 12 residues.

V and J are TRBV20-1 and TRBJ1-1; the D is unclear. The V gene lost 5 bases and the J gene lost 4 bases, with 8 bases spanning the gap. Germline loops: CDR1 DFQATT, CDR2 SNEGSKA (reference sequence). This CDR3 comprises 11 residues. The DNA of the CDR3 is TGCAGTGCTCCGAGATCCACTGAAGCTTTCTTT. This gives the protein CSAPRSTEAFF.

This clone has a single count. The CDR3 spells CASSGLANTGELFF. The CDR3 DNA reads TGTGCCAGCAGCGGACTAGCCAATACCGGGGAGCTGTTTTTT. V gene TRBV9 combines with J gene TRBJ2-2, with 7 nucleotides matching TRBD2. Germline-derived CDR1 and CDR2 are SGDLS and YYNGEE. This CDR3 is built from 14 residues. V shed 3 bases and J 5 bases; nucleotides not matched to a gene: 4.

V and J are TRBV6-1 and TRBJ1-5; no reliable D call. The CDR3 totals 16 residues. Trimming removed 2 bases at V and 5 bases at J, with 16 bases between. CDR1 and CDR2 (germline): MNHNS, SASEGT. The CDR3, as DNA: TGTGCCAGCAGTGAATATGCAGGTCCGGTGGATCAGCCCCAGCATTTT. This encodes CASSEYAGPVDQPQHF.

The chain recombines TRBV7-9 with TRBJ2-7; a possible D gene is TRBD1 (6 bases). Trimming pared 5 bases from V and 5 bases from J, leaving 13 bases between. CDR3 length: 13 amino acids. The germline V gene has CDR1 SEHNR and CDR2 FQNEAQ (reference sequence). CDR3 region: CASSPSRGDEQYF. The DNA of the CDR3 is TGTGCCAGCAGCCCCAGCAGGGGAGACGAGCAGTACTTC.

This clone was observed a handful of times. Different DNA sequences within this sample yield the same CDR3. The chain is built from TRBV30 and TRBJ2-7; 7 bases fit TRBD1. With V trimmed by 1 base and J by 4 bases, 1 base remained unmatched. The CDR3 spans 12 residues. The germline gives CDR1 GTSNPN, CDR2 SVGIG (reference sequence). CDR3 region: CAWSGDSYEQYF. For the CDR3, the DNA is TGTGCCTGGAGTGGGGACAGTTACGAGCAGTACTTC.

The count of this clone is one. The rearrangement joins TRBV5-1 to TRBJ2-5; D is undetermined. The germline V gene encodes CDR1 SGHRS and CDR2 YFSETQ. V dropped 4 bases and J dropped 5 bases, with 12 bases sitting between them. The CDR3 is 13 amino acids. The CDR3 DNA reads TGCGCCAGCAGCACGGGTCAGTCGGAGACCCAGTACTTC. As protein: CASSTGQSETQYF. Together with reference TRBV5-1 and TRBJ2-5, the CDR3 gives the full variable domain: KAGVTQTPRYLIKTRGQQVTLSCSPISGHRSVSWYQQTPGQGLQFLFEYFSETQRNKGNFPGRFSGRQFSNSRSEMNVSTLELGDSALYLCASSTGQSETQYFGPGTRLLVL.

This sequence joins TRBV27 and TRBJ2-7; D possibly corresponds to TRBD1 (5 bases). CDR3 length equals 14 residues. The germline V gene encodes CDR1 MNHEY and CDR2 SMNVEV (reference sequence). Trimming removed 4 bases at V and 5 bases at J, with 15 bases between. The CDR3 protein is CASSYRQGIDEQYF. The CDR3 DNA reads TGTGCCAGCAGTTACCGCCAGGGCATCGACGAGCAGTACTTC.

V gene TRBV7-2 combines with J gene TRBJ2-3, with 8 bases matching TRBD2. V was clipped by 2 bases and J by 7 bases; unmatched bases: 8. The CDR3 is 15 amino acids. From germline, CDR1 is SGHTA and CDR2 FQGNSA. This CDR3 is CASSLFMTSVYTQYF. The CDR3 DNA sequence: TGTGCCAGCAGCTTATTTATGACTAGCGTGTATACGCAGTATTTT. Full variable domain (missing parts from reference TRBV7-2 and TRBJ2-3): GAGVSQSPSNKVTEKGKDVELRCDPISGHTALYWYRQSLGQGLEFLIYFQGNSAPDKSGLPSDRFSAERTGGSVSTLTIQRTQQEDSAVYLCASSLFMTSVYTQYFGPGTRLTVL.

V usage is TRBV12-5 and J usage is TRBJ2-5, with 10 bases lining up with TRBD1. The CDR3 runs to 15 residues. With 4 bases clipped from V and 0 bases from J, the junction kept 2 bases outside the gene matches. Germline V gene lookup returns CDR1 LGHNT and CDR2 FRNRAP. DNA of the CDR3: TGTGCTAGTGGTTCGGGACAGGGGCACCAAGAGACCCAGTACTTC. Protein sequence: CASGSGQGHQETQYF.

V gene TRBV19 combines with J gene TRBJ2-1; 7 positions agree with TRBD1. With 4 bases clipped from V and 0 bases from J, the junction kept 6 bases outside the gene matches. In germline, CDR1 is LNHDA, CDR2 SQIVND (reference sequence). The CDR3 has 16 residues. CDR3 residues: CASSTQGSLSYNEQFF. For the CDR3, the DNA is TGTGCCAGTAGTACACAGGGGTCCCTCTCCTACAATGAGCAGTTCTTC.

V is TRBV13 and J is TRBJ1-1; 9 bases agree with TRBD1. With 5 bases clipped from V and 4 bases from J, the junction kept 8 bases outside the gene matches. The CDR3 runs 15 residues. The germline gives CDR1 PRHDT, CDR2 FYEKMQ (reference sequence). As DNA, the CDR3 is TGTGCCAGCAGCCCCGGGACAGGGTTCGGCACTGAAGCTTTCTTT. Translated: CASSPGTGFGTEAFF.

This clone appeared a single time. J is TRBJ1-1 and V is TRBV4-3; D remains ambiguous. Germline CDR1 LGHNA, CDR2 YSLEER. This CDR3 has 17 amino acids. V was cut by 0 bases and J by 0 bases, with 14 bases left in between. The chain's CDR3 is CASSQDLLSVMNTEAFF. CDR3 nucleotides: TGCGCCAGCAGCCAAGATCTCTTGTCAGTCATGAACACTGAAGCTTTCTTT.

This chain connects TRBV23-1 to TRBJ1-6, with D perhaps TRBD1 (6 bases). TRBV23-1 is recorded as an ORF, its role being uncertain. CDR3 length equals 14 residues. V was pared by 6 bases and J by 9 bases, with 15 bases between. This chain's CDR3 is CASSHQGISSPLHF. CDR3 bases: TGCGCCAGCAGCCATCAGGGGATAAGTTCACCCCTCCACTTT.

This chain links TRBV27 with TRBJ2-6; D is possibly TRBD1 (5 bases). Germline V CDR1 and CDR2: MNHEY, SMNVEV (reference sequence). The CDR3 is made up of 15 amino acids. V dropped 4 bases and J dropped 2 bases, with 9 bases sitting between them. The CDR3 protein is CASSYTGAGANVLTF. In DNA form, the CDR3 reads TGTGCCAGCAGTTATACAGGAGCTGGGGCCAACGTCCTGACTTTC.

The chain links TRBV9 to TRBJ1-5; D may be TRBD1 (5 bases). V lost 3 bases to trimming and J lost 4 bases, with 5 bases between them. The germline CDR1 and CDR2 sequences are SGDLS and YYNGEE. The CDR3 loop spans 12 amino acids. CDR3: CASSEGNQPQHF. The CDR3 DNA reads as TGTGCCAGCAGCGAGGGGAATCAGCCCCAGCATTTT.

V is TRBV7-3 and J is TRBJ2-2, with 8 bases that match TRBD2. The germline V gene encodes CDR1 SGHTA and CDR2 FQGTGA. The CDR3 is 16 residues long. V trimming: 5 bases; J trimming: 2 bases; junction bases outside the gene matches: 7. The CDR3 DNA is TGTGCCAGCAGCCTAAGCGGGAGAGGAAACACCGGGGAGCTGTTTTTT. Its protein product is CASSLSGRGNTGELFF.